One and the same sample provided the 30 T cell receptor beta chains below, sequenced in a study of T cell responses to AZD1222 COVID-19 vaccine. Some clones are missing from TCRdb's copy, which holds only in-frame ones; the method was immunoSEQ multiplex PCR. The table lists some 130,000 clones, around 90% of them singletons. This sample comprised peripheral blood, obtained on day 0 of MenACWY control vaccination. The receptor set was obtained from an adult in good health.

This clone has only one observation. This chain's CDR3 is CASSPDRGLGNTIYF. CDR3 DNA: TGTGCCAGCAGCCCGGACAGGGGGCTGGGAAACACCATATATTTT. The rearrangement uses TRBV5-6 and TRBJ1-3, with 11 bases matching TRBD1. The CDR3 sequence is 15 residues long. Germline V gene lookup returns CDR1 SGHDT and CDR2 YYEEEE. Trimming removed 4 bases from V and 4 bases from J; junction bases left unmatched: 4.

The chain is built from TRBV15 and TRBJ2-7, with a tentative D call TRBD2 (6 bases). The CDR3 spans 16 residues. CDR1 and CDR2 (germline): LNHNV, YYDKDF (reference sequence). V dropped 5 bases and J dropped 4 bases, with 21 bases sitting between them. In DNA form, the CDR3 reads TGTGCCACCAGCCCACGGACCGGGACTCCAGCTTACGAGCAGTACTTC. Translating it yields CATSPRTGTPAYEQYF.

The V and J genes are TRBV3-1 (or the pseudogene TRBV3-2) and TRBJ1-4; TRBD1 might be the D (5 bases). The CDR3 runs 15 residues. Trimming took off 2 bases at V and 0 bases at J, with 7 bases between the two ends. Germline V CDR1 and CDR2: LGHDT, YNNKEL (reference sequence). Here the CDR3 DNA reads TGTGCCAGCAGCCAACAGGGTGCAACTAATGAAAAACTGTTTTTT. Protein product: CASSQQGATNEKLFF.

The chain has TRBV6-5 and TRBJ2-1; no clear D. V was trimmed by 5 bases and J by 0 bases, leaving 11 bases between them. This CDR3 spans 15 amino acids. Germline V gene sequence: CDR1 MNHEY, CDR2 SVGAGI. The CDR3 DNA reads as TGTGCCAGCAGTACTACTCGAAGCTCCTACAATGAGCAGTTCTTC. This encodes CASSTTRSSYNEQFF.

The sample holds one count of this clone. The rearrangement uses TRBV5-1 and TRBJ2-2; D gene unclear. Per germline, CDR1 SGHRS and CDR2 YFSETQ. V lost 4 bases and J 0 bases, leaving 19 bases between the germline ends. The CDR3 covers 18 residues. The CDR3 loop is CASSPTLGGSANTGELFF. The CDR3 DNA is TGCGCCAGCAGCCCTACCCTGGGCGGCAGCGCGAACACCGGGGAGCTGTTTTTT. The full variable domain, in which reference TRBV5-1 and TRBJ2-2 provide the parts outside the CDR3, is KAGVTQTPRYLIKTRGQQVTLSCSPISGHRSVSWYQQTPGQGLQFLFEYFSETQRNKGNFPGRFSGRQFSNSRSEMNVSTLELGDSALYLCASSPTLGGSANTGELFFGEGSRLTVL.

The chain uses TRBV5-5 and TRBJ2-1; the D gene could be TRBD1 or TRBD2 (5 bases each). There are 14 residues in the CDR3. CDR1 is SGHKS and CDR2 is YYEKEE in the germline V gene (reference sequence). The ends were cut back, 4 bases at V and 5 bases at J, with 13 bases in the middle. CDR3 nucleotides: TGTGCCAGCAGCGCTCCGGGACGCGACAATGAGCAGTTCTTC. The encoded protein is CASSAPGRDNEQFF.

Here the CDR3 reads CAISEARGRYEQYF. The CDR3 bases are TGTGCCATCAGTGAAGCCAGGGGTCGGTACGAGCAGTACTTC. This chain uses TRBV10-3 with TRBJ2-7, with a weak D call TRBD1 (6 bases). This CDR3 comprises 14 residues. The germline V and J ends were trimmed by 3 bases and 4 bases, with 13 bases remaining between them. From germline, CDR1 is ENHRY and CDR2 SYGVKD.

The V and J genes are TRBV3-1 (or the pseudogene TRBV3-2) and TRBJ2-1; a weak D match, TRBD1 (5 bases). Germline CDR1 is LGHDT and CDR2 is YNNKEL (reference sequence). The CDR3 spans 14 residues. V lost 0 bases and J lost 13, with 16 bases in between. CDR3 loop: CASSQELRQHVQFF. The DNA of the CDR3 is TGTGCCAGCAGCCAAGAGTTAAGACAGCACGTTCAGTTCTTC.

The chain links TRBV2 to TRBJ2-1, with TRBD2 as a possible D gene (6 bases). The germline V and J ends were trimmed by 5 bases and 0 bases, with 11 bases remaining between them. CDR1 and CDR2 from the germline V gene are SNHLY and FYNNEI. The CDR3 extends over 15 amino acids. The CDR3 loop reads CASSLAESSYNEQFF. For the CDR3, the DNA is TGTGCCAGCAGTTTAGCGGAAAGCTCCTACAATGAGCAGTTCTTC.

This chain connects TRBV14 to TRBJ1-6; D gene ambiguous. The germline V gene has CDR1 SGHDN and CDR2 FVKESK. This CDR3 spans 15 amino acids. V was pared by 0 bases and J by 10 bases, with 13 bases between. Here the CDR3 DNA reads TGTGCCAGCAGCCAAGATCCATCTCGAGGCTCACCCCTCCACTTT. Translation: CASSQDPSRGSPLHF.

The chain employs TRBV5-1 and TRBJ1-1; no reliable D call. The CDR3 is 13 amino acids. Per the germline V gene, CDR1 is SGHRS and CDR2 is YFSETQ. Trimming shortened V by 7 bases and J by 0 bases, and 10 bases separated the two germline ends. The CDR3, as DNA: TGCGCCAGCGGTGTAAGCATGAACACTGAAGCTTTCTTT. Its protein product is CASGVSMNTEAFF.

This chain uses TRBV18 with TRBJ2-7; the D is unclear. The V end was cut by 3 bases, the J end by 2 bases, with 8 bases between. Germline values: CDR1 KGHSH, CDR2 LQKENI. The CDR3 is 13 amino acids. The CDR3 nucleotides are TGTGCCAGCTCACCCGGAAACACCTACGAGCAGTACTTC. This encodes CASSPGNTYEQYF.

The rearrangement links TRBV20-1 to TRBJ2-5; D call uncertain. The CDR3 is 13 amino acids. The germline CDR1 and CDR2 sequences are DFQATT and SNEGSKA (reference sequence). V lost 3 bases, J lost 5 bases, and 13 bases lay in between. CDR3 DNA sequence: TGCAGTGCTAGTCTGGTAGATGGCGAGACCCAGTACTTC. This sequence encodes CSASLVDGETQYF.

With regard to this clone: One junction end disagrees with the germline gene, perhaps due to a read error. The chain recombines TRBV29-1 with TRBJ1-2, with D possibly matching TRBD1 (6 bases). The V gene's germline CDR1 is SQVTM and CDR2 ANQGSEA. This CDR3 is 14 amino acids long. CDR3 nucleotides: TGCAGCGTGGAAGATAGGCAGGGGCTCTATGGCTACACCTTC. Protein product: CSVEDRQGLYGYTF.

V gene TRBV5-6 combines with J gene TRBJ1-1, with D uncertain. This CDR3 comprises 12 residues. Germline V CDR1 and CDR2: SGHDT, YYEEEE. The V end lost 3 bases, the J end lost 4 bases, and 7 bases lay between the germline ends. CDR3 amino acids: CASSSLGTEAFF. CDR3 in DNA: TGTGCCAGCAGCTCCCTGGGCACTGAAGCTTTCTTT.

The gene calls are TRBV15 and TRBJ1-4, with 8 bases identical to TRBD1. Trimming took 3 bases from V and 7 from J; bases not matched to a gene: 10. The CDR3 runs 16 residues. Per germline, CDR1 LNHNV and CDR2 YYDKDF (reference sequence). Written as DNA, the CDR3 is TGTGCCACCAGCAGGGAAAAGACAGGGACAGGTGAAAAACTGTTTTTT. Translating gives CATSREKTGTGEKLFF.

This chain connects TRBV4-1 to TRBJ1-4, with 9 bases matching TRBD1. Germline V gene lookup returns CDR1 MGHRA and CDR2 YSYEKL. This CDR3 is 16 amino acids long. Trimming at V came to 3 bases and at J to 0 bases, leaving 2 bases not matched to a gene. CDR3 bases: TGCGCCAGCAGCCAGGGACAGGGACCAACTAATGAAAAACTGTTTTTT. Its protein product is CASSQGQGPTNEKLFF.

The chain combines TRBV11-3 with TRBJ2-1; 9 bases map to TRBD2. Trimming at V came to 3 bases and at J to 6 bases, leaving 6 bases not matched to a gene. From germline, CDR1 is SGHNT and CDR2 YENEEA. This CDR3 region has 15 residues. CDR3 sequence: CASSFSGRRGNEQFF. The CDR3 region has the DNA TGTGCCAGCAGCTTTAGCGGGAGACGGGGCAATGAGCAGTTCTTC.

This rearrangement joins TRBV28 to TRBJ2-2, with D uncertain. This CDR3 spans 14 amino acids. V shed 3 bases and J shed 7 bases, with 12 bases lying between them. CDR1 is MDHEN, CDR2 SYDVKM, per germline. The CDR3 DNA reads TGTGCCAGCAGTTTGTCCTTCGTTATCGGGGAGCTGTTTTTT. It encodes CASSLSFVIGELFF.

This clone came up once. V usage is TRBV27 and J usage is TRBJ2-7; D perhaps matches TRBD1 (5 bases). The germline V gene has CDR1 MNHEY and CDR2 SMNVEV (reference sequence). Trimming took 4 bases from V and 0 from J, leaving 13 bases between them. The CDR3 sequence is 15 residues long. DNA of the CDR3: TGTGCCAGCAGTTCCATTTTTGGGGCCTCCTACGAGCAGTACTTC. This sequence encodes CASSSIFGASYEQYF.

The rearrangement uses TRBV11-1 and TRBJ2-7, with a tentative D call TRBD1 (5 bases). Looked up from germline, CDR1 is SGHAT and CDR2 is FQDESV (reference sequence). Trimming cost V 2 bases and J 4 bases, with 15 bases left between them. The CDR3 loop spans 15 amino acids. The CDR3, as DNA: TGTGCCAGCAGCTTAACCATGGCAGGGTGGTACGAGCAGTACTTC. Amino acid sequence: CASSLTMAGWYEQYF.

This chain joins TRBV5-1 and TRBJ1-3, with D unresolved. Germline V gene lookup returns CDR1 SGHRS and CDR2 YFSETQ. V dropped 1 base and J dropped 4 bases, with 15 bases sitting between them. The length of the CDR3 is 16 residues. The CDR3 DNA sequence: TGCGCCAGCAGCTTGCAGTCCTTGATAAGCGGAAACACCATATATTTT. It encodes CASSLQSLISGNTIYF.

In its sample, this clone was seen a few times. The CDR3 is CASSPTGGLGYTF. The CDR3 nucleotides are TGTGCCAGCAGTCCGACAGGGGGCTTAGGCTACACCTTC. V gene TRBV6-6 combines with J gene TRBJ1-2, with 10 bases that match TRBD1. J gave up 8 bases and V 5 bases, and 5 bases lay outside the gene matches. CDR3 length equals 13 residues. Germline-derived CDR1 and CDR2 are MNHNY and SVGAGI (reference sequence).

The chain combines TRBV7-3 with TRBJ1-1; D gene unclear. V shed 2 bases and J shed 1 base, with 5 bases lying between them. The CDR3 runs 13 residues. Germline loops: CDR1 SGHTA, CDR2 FQGTGA. The CDR3 region is CASSLGQNTEAFF. Written as DNA, the CDR3 is TGTGCCAGCAGCTTAGGGCAGAACACTGAAGCTTTCTTT.

The chain carries TRBV5-6 and TRBJ1-3; D ambiguous. The CDR3 is 14 residues long. Germline V gives CDR1 SGHDT, CDR2 YYEEEE. V dropped 0 bases and J dropped 4 bases, with 8 bases sitting between them. Written as DNA, the CDR3 is TGTGCCAGCAGCTTGGGCTGGGAAGGAAACACCATATATTTT. Protein product: CASSLGWEGNTIYF.

J is TRBJ2-3 and V is TRBV2; D is undetermined. V dropped 4 bases and J dropped 2 bases, with 13 bases sitting between them. Germline V lookup: CDR1 SNHLY, CDR2 FYNNEI. This CDR3 has 15 residues. The CDR3 DNA reads as TGTGCCAGCAGTGTTGAGAACACTAACACAGATACGCAGTATTTT. It translates to CASSVENTNTDTQYF.

CDR3 sequence reads: CASSLEGILGPQHF. DNA for the CDR3: TGTGCCAGCAGCTTGGAGGGTATATTGGGGCCCCAGCATTTT. V usage is TRBV5-6 and J usage is TRBJ1-5, with D unclear. Trimming shortened V by 0 bases and J by 9 bases, and 13 bases separated the two germline ends. The CDR3 is 14 amino acids. Per the germline V gene, CDR1 is SGHDT and CDR2 is YYEEEE.

The rearrangement uses TRBV24-1 and TRBJ1-4; D might be TRBD1 (6 bases). There are 15 residues in the CDR3. V lost 4 bases and J 6 bases, leaving 14 bases between the germline ends. CDR1 and CDR2 (germline): KGHDR, SFDVKD. In nucleotides, the CDR3 is TGTGCCACCAGTGACAACCGGGCAGGGGATGAAAAACTGTTTTTT. It encodes CATSDNRAGDEKLFF.

This chain joins TRBV19 and TRBJ1-5; tentatively, D is TRBD1 (5 bases). The CDR3 spans 16 residues. Germline CDR1 LNHDA, CDR2 SQIVND (reference sequence). Trimming pared 3 bases from V and 6 bases from J, leaving 18 bases between. The CDR3 region is CASSMLGSGKGQPQHF. Here the CDR3 DNA reads TGTGCCAGTAGTATGTTGGGGTCAGGGAAAGGTCAGCCCCAGCATTTT.

This clone is a singleton in its sample. The CDR3 region has the DNA TGTGCCTGGAGTGTCCAACAGGGAAACTACGAGCAGTACTTC. Amino acids: CAWSVQQGNYEQYF. The chain joins TRBV30 to TRBJ2-7; possible D gene TRBD1, 6 bases. This CDR3 spans 14 amino acids. Germline values: CDR1 GTSNPN, CDR2 SVGIG (reference sequence). Trimming pared 0 bases from V and 3 bases from J, leaving 12 bases between.